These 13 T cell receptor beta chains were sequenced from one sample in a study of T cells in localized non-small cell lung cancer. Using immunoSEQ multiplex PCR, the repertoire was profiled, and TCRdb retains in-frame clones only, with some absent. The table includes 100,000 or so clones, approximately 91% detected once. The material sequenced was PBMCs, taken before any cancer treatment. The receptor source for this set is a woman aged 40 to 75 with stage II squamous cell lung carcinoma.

Here the CDR3 reads CASSLLRGVSYEQYF. As DNA, the CDR3 is TGTGCCAGCAGCTTATTACGGGGTGTCTCCTACGAGCAGTACTTC. The chain uses TRBV11-2 and TRBJ2-7; D may be TRBD2 (5 bases). Germline V CDR1 and CDR2: SGHAT, FQNNGV. V dropped 2 bases and J dropped 0 bases, with 11 bases sitting between them. This CDR3 is built from 15 residues.

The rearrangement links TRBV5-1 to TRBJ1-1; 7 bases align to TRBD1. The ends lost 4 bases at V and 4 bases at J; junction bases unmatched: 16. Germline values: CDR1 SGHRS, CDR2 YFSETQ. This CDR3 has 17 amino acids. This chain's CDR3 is CASSKGQVTLEVTEAFF. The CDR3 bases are TGCGCCAGCAGCAAAGGACAGGTCACACTGGAGGTCACTGAAGCTTTCTTT.

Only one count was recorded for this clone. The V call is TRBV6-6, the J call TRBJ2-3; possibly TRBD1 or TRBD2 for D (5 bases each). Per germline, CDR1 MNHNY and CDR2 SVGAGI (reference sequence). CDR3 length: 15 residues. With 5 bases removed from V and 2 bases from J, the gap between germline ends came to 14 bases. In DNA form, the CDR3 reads TGTGCCAGCAGTCGCACCGGGACGGACACAGATACGCAGTATTTT. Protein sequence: CASSRTGTDTDTQYF.

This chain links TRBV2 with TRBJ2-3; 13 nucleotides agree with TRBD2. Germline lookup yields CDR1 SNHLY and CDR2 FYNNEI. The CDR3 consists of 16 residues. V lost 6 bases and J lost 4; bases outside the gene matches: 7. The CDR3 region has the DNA TGTGCCAGCAGACTAGCGGGGGGGCGTCAGCCAGATACGCAGTATTTT. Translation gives CASRLAGGRQPDTQYF.

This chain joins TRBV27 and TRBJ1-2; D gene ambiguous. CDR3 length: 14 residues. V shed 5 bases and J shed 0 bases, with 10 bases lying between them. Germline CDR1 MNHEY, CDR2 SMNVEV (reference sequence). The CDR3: CASSPALANYGYTF. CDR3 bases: TGTGCCAGCAGTCCGGCGTTAGCTAACTATGGCTACACCTTC.

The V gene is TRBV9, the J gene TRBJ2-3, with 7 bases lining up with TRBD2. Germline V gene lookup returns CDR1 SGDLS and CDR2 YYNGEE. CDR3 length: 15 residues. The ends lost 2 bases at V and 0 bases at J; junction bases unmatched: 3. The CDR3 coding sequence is TGTGCCAGCAGCGTGAGCGGGAAGAGCACAGATACGCAGTATTTT. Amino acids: CASSVSGKSTDTQYF.

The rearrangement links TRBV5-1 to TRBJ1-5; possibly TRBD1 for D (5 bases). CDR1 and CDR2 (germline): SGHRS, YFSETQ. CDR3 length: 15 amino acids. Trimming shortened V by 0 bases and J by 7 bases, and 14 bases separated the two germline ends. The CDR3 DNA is TGCGCCAGCAGCTTGGAGGGGAGGGATGAGCAGCCCCAGCATTTT. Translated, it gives CASSLEGRDEQPQHF.

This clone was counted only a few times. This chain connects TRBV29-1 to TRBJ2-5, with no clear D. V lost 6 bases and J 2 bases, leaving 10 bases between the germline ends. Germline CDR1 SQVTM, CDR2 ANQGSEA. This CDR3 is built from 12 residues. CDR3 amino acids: CSVPDSQETQYF. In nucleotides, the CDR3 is TGCAGCGTACCCGATAGTCAAGAGACCCAGTACTTC.

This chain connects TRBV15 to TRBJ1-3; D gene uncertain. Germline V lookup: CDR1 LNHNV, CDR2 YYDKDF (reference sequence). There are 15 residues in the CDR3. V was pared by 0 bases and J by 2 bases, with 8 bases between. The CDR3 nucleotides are TGTGCCACCAGCAGAGATCTAATTACTGGAAACACCATATATTTT. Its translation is CATSRDLITGNTIYF. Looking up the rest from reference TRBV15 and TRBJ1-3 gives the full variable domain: DAMVIQNPRYQVTQFGKPVTLSCSQTLNHNVMYWYQQKSSQAPKLLFHYYDKDFNNEADTPDNFQSRRPNTSFCFLDIRSPGLGDTAMYLCATSRDLITGNTIYFGEGSWLTVV.

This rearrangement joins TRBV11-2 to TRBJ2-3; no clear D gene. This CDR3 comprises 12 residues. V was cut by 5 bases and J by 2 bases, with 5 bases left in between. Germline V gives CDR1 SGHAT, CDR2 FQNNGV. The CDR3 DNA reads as TGTGCCAGCAGCCCCTACACAGATACGCAGTATTTT. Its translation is CASSPYTDTQYF.

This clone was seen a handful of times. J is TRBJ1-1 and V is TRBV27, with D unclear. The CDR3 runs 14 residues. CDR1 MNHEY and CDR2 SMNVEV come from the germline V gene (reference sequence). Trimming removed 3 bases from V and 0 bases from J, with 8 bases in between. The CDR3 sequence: CASSLRGLNTEAFF. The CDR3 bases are TGTGCCAGCAGTTTGAGAGGGTTGAACACTGAAGCTTTCTTT.

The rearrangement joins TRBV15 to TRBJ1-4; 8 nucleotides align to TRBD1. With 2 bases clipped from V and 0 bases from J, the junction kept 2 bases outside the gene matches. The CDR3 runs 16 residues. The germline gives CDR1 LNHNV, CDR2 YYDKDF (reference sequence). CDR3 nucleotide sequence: TGTGCCACCAGCAGACAGGGGGCTTCAACTAATGAAAAACTGTTTTTT. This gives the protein CATSRQGASTNEKLFF.

This CDR3 is CASSFGMGPEAFF. CDR3 coding DNA: TGTGCCAGCAGCTTCGGGATGGGACCTGAAGCTTTCTTT. The V call is TRBV13, the J call TRBJ1-1; maybe TRBD1 (5 bases). The CDR3 has 13 residues. Germline V CDR1 and CDR2: PRHDT, FYEKMQ (reference sequence). V dropped 3 bases and J dropped 6 bases, with 11 bases sitting between them.